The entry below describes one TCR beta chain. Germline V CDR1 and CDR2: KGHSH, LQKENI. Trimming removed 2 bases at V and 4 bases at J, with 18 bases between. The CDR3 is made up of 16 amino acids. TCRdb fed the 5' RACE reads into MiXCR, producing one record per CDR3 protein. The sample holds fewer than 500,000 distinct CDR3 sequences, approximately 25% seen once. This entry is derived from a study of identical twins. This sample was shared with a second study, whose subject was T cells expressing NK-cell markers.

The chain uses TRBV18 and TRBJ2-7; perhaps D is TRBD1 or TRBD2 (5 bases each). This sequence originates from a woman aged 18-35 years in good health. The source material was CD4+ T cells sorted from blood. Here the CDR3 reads CASSPDSITGRYEQYF. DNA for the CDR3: TGTGCCAGCTCACCAGACTCCATCACGGGGCGGTACGAGCAGTACTTC.